The source of this T cell receptor beta chain is a study of blood T cell repertoires in COVID-19. Looking at the study overall: From T cells, B-cell-depleted T cells, or PBMCs came the material, which was cDNA or gDNA.

V dropped 4 bases and J dropped 1 base, with 14 bases sitting between them. The CDR3 sequence is 16 residues long. Germline CDR1 is SGHDN and CDR2 is FVKESK. This study enrolled people aged 18 to 89 from 20 to 25 US geographic areas. Profiling relied on immunoSEQ multiplex PCR, and the TCRdb table lists in-frame clones only, not all of them. The data contain 250,000 or so clones, around 93% of them singletons. The specimen was PBMCs or T cells enriched from blood (not recorded which). The TCR sequence derives from a man between 40 and 49 years old who had been exposed to COVID-19. The chain has TRBV14 and TRBJ2-1, with D perhaps matching TRBD2 (5 bases). Here the CDR3 DNA reads TGTGCCAGCAGCCTACCGGGAACCCCATCCTACAATGAGCAGTTCTTC. It encodes CASSLPGTPSYNEQFF.